One sample yielded the 20 T cell receptor beta chains listed below, sequenced in a study of regulatory dendritic cells for organ transplantation. These receptors have no known antigen. Sorted subsets were CFSE-labeled and cultured less than six days with allogeneic dendritic cells. Method: immunoSEQ multiplex PCR; TCRdb's copy keeps in-frame clones and lacks some. The table has 20,000 or so clones, 65% to 90% seen once. The sample comprised naive CD4+ T cells from blood cultured with dendritic cells. Documented subset: CD45RA+ naive T cells. These receptor sequences come from a human donor in good health.

CDR3 region: CASSLGVGQAASKPLHF. Written as DNA, the CDR3 is TGTGCCAGCAGCTTAGGCGTGGGACAGGCGGCTTCTAAACCCCTCCACTTT. This chain links TRBV7-2 with TRBJ1-6; 8 bases match TRBD1. V trimming: 1 base; J trimming: 12 bases; junction bases outside the gene matches: 14. In germline, CDR1 is SGHTA, CDR2 FQGNSA. CDR3 length: 17 amino acids.

The chain has TRBV5-1 and TRBJ2-1; 11 bases fit TRBD2. The germline V gene has CDR1 SGHRS and CDR2 YFSETQ. The CDR3 is 16 amino acids. The trim removed 4 bases at V and 7 bases at J, leaving 10 bases unmatched. Here the CDR3 reads CASSRGGLAGGNEQFF. CDR3 coding DNA: TGCGCCAGCAGCCGAGGAGGACTAGCGGGTGGGAATGAGCAGTTCTTC. The entire variable domain, with the rest obtained from reference TRBV5-1 and TRBJ2-1, is as follows: KAGVTQTPRYLIKTRGQQVTLSCSPISGHRSVSWYQQTPGQGLQFLFEYFSETQRNKGNFPGRFSGRQFSNSRSEMNVSTLELGDSALYLCASSRGGLAGGNEQFFGPGTRLTVL.

CDR3 amino acids: CASSLDRRDRHYEQYF. In nucleotides, the CDR3 is TGTGCCAGCAGCTTAGACCGCCGGGACAGACACTACGAGCAGTACTTC. V usage is TRBV7-9 and J usage is TRBJ2-7; 7 bases line up with TRBD1. Germline CDR1 is SEHNR and CDR2 is FQNEAQ (reference sequence). The CDR3 has 16 amino acids. Trimming took 1 base from V and 3 from J; bases not matched to a gene: 9. The full variable domain, with the rest looked up from reference TRBV7-9 and TRBJ2-7, is DTGVSQNPRHKITKRGQNVTFRCDPISEHNRLYWYRQTLGQGPEFLTYFQNEAQLEKSRLLSDRFSAERPKGSFSTLEIQRTEQGDSAMYLCASSLDRRDRHYEQYFGPGTRLTVT.

This clone was counted once. V usage is TRBV7-8 and J usage is TRBJ1-4, with D maybe TRBD1 (5 bases). CDR1 and CDR2 (germline): SGHVS, FQNEAQ. Between the trimmed V and J ends, which lost 11 bases and 8 bases, there was a span of 18 bases. The CDR3 consists of 13 residues. This CDR3 reads CAVPGPAGEKLFF. CDR3 coding DNA: TGTGCCGTCCCGGGGCCCGCCGGGGAAAAACTGTTTTTT.

The chain recombines TRBV18 with TRBJ2-1, with D hard to call. V lost 0 bases and J 2 bases, leaving 14 bases between the germline ends. The CDR3 extends over 17 amino acids. CDR1 is KGHSH and CDR2 is LQKENI in the germline V gene. The CDR3 region has the DNA TGTGCCAGCTCACCACCGGTTGCCCCCGGCCCCTACAATGAGCAGTTCTTC. As protein: CASSPPVAPGPYNEQFF.

This clone was recorded only once. This chain joins TRBV7-2 and TRBJ2-1, with 8 bases aligning to TRBD2. The CDR3 contains 15 residues. Losses at the gene ends were 5 bases for V and 5 bases for J; bases not matched to a gene: 8. The germline V gene encodes CDR1 SGHTA and CDR2 FQGNSA. Here the CDR3 reads CASSLLVAGNNEQFF. The DNA of the CDR3 is TGTGCCAGCAGCCTCCTCGTAGCGGGGAACAATGAGCAGTTCTTC.

This clone was observed once. The same CDR3 arises from other DNA sequences in this sample as well. This chain connects TRBV18 to TRBJ1-3; a possible D gene is TRBD1 (5 bases). Between the trimmed V and J ends, which lost 3 bases and 0 bases, there was a span of 6 bases. Germline V gives CDR1 KGHSH, CDR2 LQKENI. This CDR3 has 14 amino acids. CDR3 in amino acids: CASSPQGSGNTIYF. The CDR3 coding sequence is TGTGCCAGCTCACCCCAGGGCTCTGGAAACACCATATATTTT.

V is TRBV30 and J is TRBJ2-7, with TRBD1 matching 8 bases. CDR3 length: 16 amino acids. CDR1 GTSNPN and CDR2 SVGIG come from the germline V gene (reference sequence). Unmatched junction bases numbered 16, after V lost 2 bases and J lost 7 bases. The CDR3 reads CAWSPPRTGMPWEQYF. The CDR3 nucleotides read TGTGCCTGGAGTCCCCCTCGGACAGGGATGCCTTGGGAGCAGTACTTC.

The J gene is TRBJ1-2, the V gene TRBV6-5; D gene uncertain. Germline loops: CDR1 MNHEY, CDR2 SVGAGI. The CDR3 extends over 11 amino acids. The V end was cut by 8 bases, the J end by 8 bases, with 12 bases between. The CDR3 region is CASVTPSGYTF. The CDR3 DNA reads TGTGCCAGCGTCACACCGTCCGGCTACACCTTC.

The chain is built from TRBV5-4 and TRBJ2-7; D call uncertain. CDR1 and CDR2 (germline): SGHNT, YYREEE (reference sequence). The CDR3 consists of 13 residues. Trimming stripped 0 bases from V and 4 bases from J, with 8 bases between. The CDR3: CASSLVGGYEQYF. DNA of the CDR3: TGTGCCAGCAGCTTGGTTGGCGGATACGAGCAGTACTTC. Using reference TRBV5-4 and TRBJ2-7 for the parts outside the CDR3, the full variable domain is ETGVTQSPTHLIKTRGQQVTLRCSSQSGHNTVSWYQQALGQGPQFIFQYYREEENGRGNFPPRFSGLQFPNYSSELNVNALELDDSALYLCASSLVGGYEQYFGPGTRLTVT.

The V call is TRBV7-9, the J call TRBJ1-1; D is possibly TRBD1 (6 bases). Trimming removed 5 bases at V and 2 bases at J, with 15 bases between. The CDR3 has 15 amino acids. Germline CDR1 is SEHNR and CDR2 is FQNEAQ (reference sequence). The CDR3 protein is CASSIIGQRNTEAFF. DNA of the CDR3: TGTGCCAGCAGCATAATAGGACAGAGAAACACTGAAGCTTTCTTT.

J is TRBJ1-1 and V is TRBV28, with a weak D call TRBD1 (6 bases). Per germline, CDR1 MDHEN and CDR2 SYDVKM. V was shortened by 5 bases and J by 4 bases, with 14 bases between the two germline ends. CDR3 length equals 14 residues. The CDR3 region has the DNA TGTGCCAGCAGTGCGTTCCGAGGGGGCACTGAAGCTTTCTTT. Residues: CASSAFRGGTEAFF.

The gene calls are TRBV5-1 and TRBJ2-7, with D uncertain. There are 16 residues in the CDR3. The V and J ends lost 0 bases and 0 bases respectively, with 13 bases between them. Germline-derived CDR1 and CDR2 are SGHRS and YFSETQ. The CDR3 DNA sequence: TGCGCCAGCAGCTTGGACGGCAGGCTCCTCTCCTACGAGCAGTACTTC. Its translation is CASSLDGRLLSYEQYF. Complete variable domain (other parts from reference TRBV5-1 and TRBJ2-7): KAGVTQTPRYLIKTRGQQVTLSCSPISGHRSVSWYQQTPGQGLQFLFEYFSETQRNKGNFPGRFSGRQFSNSRSEMNVSTLELGDSALYLCASSLDGRLLSYEQYFGPGTRLTVT.

The rearrangement uses TRBV6-6 and TRBJ1-2; 10 bases align to TRBD1. V dropped 0 bases and J dropped 8; count of bases not matched to a gene: 0. CDR1 is MNHNY, CDR2 SVGAGI, per germline (reference sequence). The CDR3 totals 13 residues. In nucleotides, the CDR3 is TGTGCCAGCAGTTACTCGACAGGGGGCGGCTACACCTTC. Its translation: CASSYSTGGGYTF.

The rearrangement uses TRBV7-9 and TRBJ2-1; 8 nucleotides agree with TRBD2. The CDR3 is made up of 16 amino acids. Germline loops: CDR1 SEHNR, CDR2 FQNEAQ (reference sequence). V gave up 0 bases and J gave up 8 bases; unmatched junction bases: 9. The CDR3 DNA follows: TGTGCCAGCAGCTTAGCGCTGAGCGGGAGTAACCATGAGCAGTTCTTC. Its protein product is CASSLALSGSNHEQFF.

The V call is TRBV30, the J call TRBJ2-1; 11 nucleotides line up with TRBD2. CDR3 length equals 16 residues. The J segment lost 8 bases and the V segment lost 1 base, leaving 10 bases of the junction unmatched. Germline CDR1 reads GTSNPN; CDR2 reads SVGIG (reference sequence). The chain's CDR3 is CAWSGGFSGGAHEQFF. The CDR3 DNA sequence: TGTGCCTGGAGTGGAGGATTTAGCGGGGGGGCCCATGAGCAGTTCTTC.

This chain links TRBV21-1 with TRBJ2-3. TRBV21-1 is a listed pseudogene. The CDR3 spans 12 residues. CDR3 in amino acids: CASSKAPDTQYF. CDR3 bases: TGTGCCAGCAGCAAAGCCCCAGATACGCAGTATTTT.

This chain connects TRBV7-2 to TRBJ1-5; tentatively, D is TRBD1 (5 bases). The length of the CDR3 is 15 residues. Trimming stripped 0 bases from V and 9 bases from J, with 15 bases between. Germline-derived CDR1 and CDR2 are SGHTA and FQGNSA. The chain's CDR3 is CASSLAPGAAGPQHF. The CDR3, as DNA: TGTGCCAGCAGCTTAGCGCCCGGGGCGGCAGGGCCCCAGCATTTT.

This clone has a handful of counts. J is TRBJ1-2 and V is TRBV30; possibly TRBD1 for D (6 bases). The CDR3 length is 14 residues. V was shortened by 3 bases and J by 4 bases, with 15 bases between the two germline ends. Per the germline V gene, CDR1 is GTSNPN and CDR2 is SVGIG (reference sequence). The CDR3, as DNA: TGTGCCTGGAGAGTAGGGGGGCTGGGCTATGGCTACACCTTC. Translated, it gives CAWRVGGLGYGYTF. The entire variable domain, with the rest obtained from reference TRBV30 and TRBJ1-2, is as follows: SQTIHQWPATLVQPVGSPLSLECTVEGTSNPNLYWYRQAAGRGLQLLFYSVGIGQISSEVPQNLSASRPQDRQFILSSKKLLLSDSGFYLCAWRVGGLGYGYTFGSGTRLTVV.

The chain links TRBV30 to TRBJ2-5, with unresolved D. In germline, CDR1 is GTSNPN, CDR2 SVGIG (reference sequence). The CDR3 runs 10 residues. Trimming removed 3 bases at V and 5 bases at J, with 4 bases between. CDR3 protein: CAWSQETQYF. In DNA, the CDR3 is TGTGCCTGGAGCCAGGAGACCCAGTACTTC.